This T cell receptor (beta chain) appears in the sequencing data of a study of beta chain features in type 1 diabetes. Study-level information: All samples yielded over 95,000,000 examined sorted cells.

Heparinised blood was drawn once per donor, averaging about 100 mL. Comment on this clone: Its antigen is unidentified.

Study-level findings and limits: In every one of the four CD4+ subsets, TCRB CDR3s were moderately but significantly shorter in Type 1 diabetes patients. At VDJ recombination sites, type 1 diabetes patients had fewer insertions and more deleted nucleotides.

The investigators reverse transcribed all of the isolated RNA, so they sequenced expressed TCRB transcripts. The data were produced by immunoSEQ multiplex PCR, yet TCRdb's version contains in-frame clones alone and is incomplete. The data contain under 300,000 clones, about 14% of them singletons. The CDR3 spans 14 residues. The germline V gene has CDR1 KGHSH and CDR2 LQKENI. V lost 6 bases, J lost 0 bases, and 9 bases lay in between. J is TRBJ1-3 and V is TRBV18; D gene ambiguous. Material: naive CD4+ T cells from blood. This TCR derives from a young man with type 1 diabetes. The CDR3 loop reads CASSPASSGNTIYF. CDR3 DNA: TGTGCCAGCTCTCCCGCCAGCTCTGGAAACACCATATATTTT.